This is a list of T cell receptor beta chains from one sample in a study of glioma-infiltrating T cells. MiXCR was run by TCRdb on the multiplex PCR reads, yielding one entry per CDR3 protein. This repertoire shows over 120,000 distinct CDR3 sequences, approximately 39% found once; its top ten account for over 15%. Specimen: glioma tissue, nonneoplastic brain tissue, or PBMCs (not recorded which). The receptors shown here come from a human donor with low-grade glioma or glioblastoma, undergoing nonglioma brain surgery, or in good health (not recorded which). Both conserved end residues are part of each CDR3. Fields, in order: D gene, clone size, V gene, J gene, CDR3 DNA, CDR3 protein. The D gene is left open where the match is weak. Size tells how often a clone was seen (once, few, many) or the class of an expanded clone, and some rows leave it out.

>-|-|TRBV6-1|TRBJ2-7
TGTGCCAGCAGTGAAGCGCTTCTGGGGCGAAACTACGAGCAGTACTTC
CASSEALLGRNYEQYF
>TRBD2|few|TRBV4-2|TRBJ2-3
TGTGCCAGCAGCCAAGGGCTAGCGGGGGCCTCTGTTAAAGATACGCAGTATTTT
CASSQGLAGASVKDTQYF
>-|few|TRBV6-1|TRBJ2-7
TGTGCCTCTAACCGGGGCTCCTACGAGCAGTACTTC
CASNRGSYEQYF
>-|many|TRBV27|TRBJ1-2
TGTGCCAGCACCCGCACAGGGTCCTCTGGCTACACCTTC
CASTRTGSSGYTF
>-|-|TRBV20-1|TRBJ2-5
TGCGGTGCCCTACTCCAAGAGACCCAGTACTTC
CGALLQETQYF
>-|-|TRBV6-2/TRBV6-3|TRBJ1-5
TGTGCCAGCAGTTACTCGCTAGGGAATCAGCCCCAGCATTTT
CASSYSLGNQPQHF
>-|-|TRBV6-5|TRBJ2-2
TGCGCCAGTCACGGGGCCGGGGAGCTGTTTTTT
CASHGAGELFF
>-|-|TRBV3-1|TRBJ1-2
TGTGCCAGCAGCCTCGGAGGGACCTATGGCTACACCTTC
CASSLGGTYGYTF
>-|-|TRBV7-2|TRBJ2-7
TGTGCCAGCAGCTTGAATTTGGGACTTATGCGATTCCAGTACTTC
CASSLNLGLMRFQYF
>TRBD2|-|TRBV4-2|TRBJ2-1
TGTGCCAGCAGCCAACGGACTAGTCCCTACAATGAGCAGTTCTTC
CASSQRTSPYNEQFF
>-|many|TRBV27|TRBJ2-1
TGTGCCAGCAGTTTATCGCGGCTGAACAATGAGCAGTTCTTC
CASSLSRLNNEQFF
>TRBD2|once|TRBV7-8|TRBJ2-7
TGTGCCAGCAGCTTCGGACTAGCGGGGGCCCTACCATCTTACAATGAGCAGTACTTC
CASSFGLAGALPSYNEQYF
>-|few|TRBV6-4|TRBJ1-6
TGTGCCAGCAGTGTTCAGTCTAATTCACCCCTCCACTTT
CASSVQSNSPLHF
>TRBD1|-|TRBV19|TRBJ2-1
TGTGCCAGTAGTATAGGGTCAGGGGGGCAGTTCTTC
CASSIGSGGQFF
>TRBD1|-|TRBV27|TRBJ2-1
TGTGCCAGCAGCCCCGGGACAGGTGGGAACAATAAGCAGTTCTTC
CASSPGTGGNNKQFF
>-|-|TRBV5-5|TRBJ2-3
TGTGCCAGCAGCTCGACAGTAGGAGAGCAGTATTTT
CASSSTVGEQYF
>TRBD2|many|TRBV7-2|TRBJ2-5
TGTGCCAGCAGCGGGGCGGGAGGGCAAGAGACCCAGTACTTC
CASSGAGGQETQYF
>-|few|TRBV6-1|TRBJ1-2
TGTGCCGTGAGGGGGACACCAACTTACTATGGCTACACCTTC
CAVRGTPTYYGYTF
>TRBD1|-|TRBV6-6|TRBJ1-6
TGTGCCAGCAGTTACTCGACAGGTGCAGGGGGCAATTCACCCCTCCACTTT
CASSYSTGAGGNSPLHF
>-|few|TRBV6-2/TRBV6-3|TRBJ2-3
TGTGCCAGCAGCTGGCCCCCCGCAGATACGCAGTATTTT
CASSWPPADTQYF
>-|many|TRBV20-1|TRBJ2-7
TGCAGTGCTCTAACCCTCGGCGAGCAGTACTTC
CSALTLGEQYF
>-|few|TRBV7-9|TRBJ1-1
TGTGCCAGCAGCTTAGGAGAAAAAGCTTTCTTT
CASSLGEKAFF
>TRBD1|-|TRBV20-1|TRBJ1-2
TGCAGTGCTACGGACAGGGAGGATGGCTACGCCTTC
CSATDREDGYAF
>-|few|TRBV6-1|TRBJ1-1
TGTGCCAGCAGTTATGATCCGAACACTGAAGCTTTCTTT
CASSYDPNTEAFF
>-|-|TRBV7-9|TRBJ2-3
TGTGCCAGCAGGGGTGGGACGGGGCCGGCGGATACGCAGTATTTT
CASRGGTGPADTQYF
>-|many|TRBV28|TRBJ2-7
TGTGCCAGCAGCCCGATAGCGGACCTCTACGAGCAGTACTTC
CASSPIADLYEQYF
>TRBD1|-|TRBV27|TRBJ1-1
TGTGCCAGTCACAGGGGCCGGGACACTGAAGCTTCCTTT
CASHRGRDTEASF
>-|few|TRBV6-2/TRBV6-3|TRBJ2-7
TGTGCCAGCATAAGGGCCGGTGGTGGCGAGCAGTACTTC
CASIRAGGGEQYF
>TRBD1|few|TRBV6-1|TRBJ1-1
TGTGCCAGCAGCCTCCTGGGGACAGGGGGCTGGGTGGCTGAAGCTTTCTTT
CASSLLGTGGWVAEAFF
>TRBD2|-|TRBV28|TRBJ2-7
TGTGCCAGCATTCCTCCTAGCGGGAGGGCCCACGAGCAGTACTTC
CASIPPSGRAHEQYF
>TRBD2|-|TRBV7-9|TRBJ2-1
TGTGCCAGCAGCTTAGCCCCCACGGGCGGGAGGTGGAATGAGCAGTTCTTC
CASSLAPTGGRWNEQFF
>-|few|TRBV28|TRBJ2-1
TGTGCCAGCAGGGCATACGAGGGGCCATACAATGAGCAGTTCTTC
CASRAYEGPYNEQFF
>-|-|TRBV28|TRBJ1-2
TGTGCCAGCAGTCTCCATAACCCCATCGTCTATGGCTACACCTTC
CASSLHNPIVYGYTF
>TRBD2|once|TRBV6-6|TRBJ2-1
TGTGCCAGCAGTTACTCAGCGGGAGTTAGGAGTGAGCAGTTCTTC
CASSYSAGVRSEQFF
>-|many|TRBV6-1|TRBJ1-5
TGTGCCAGCACTCTGAGTGGTAGCAATCAGCCCCAGCATTTT
CASTLSGSNQPQHF
>-|-|TRBV4-1|TRBJ1-5
TGCGCCAGCAGCCTCAACAGGGATTATAGCAATCAGCCCCAGCATTTT
CASSLNRDYSNQPQHF
>TRBD1|-|TRBV6-1|TRBJ2-7
TGTGCCAGCAGTAAACAGGGGTTCGAGCAGTACTTC
CASSKQGFEQYF
>-|many|TRBV6-6|TRBJ2-5
TGTGCCAGCAGTTACTACCGGACGGACCAAGAGACCCAGTACTTC
CASSYYRTDQETQYF